This T cell receptor beta chain was obtained from a study of shared T cell receptors in the human thymus. Per the germline V gene, CDR1 is LGHNA and CDR2 is YSLEER. CDR3 length equals 17 residues. After removal of 0 bases from V and 8 bases from J, the junction contained 11 bases not matched to a gene. Here immunoSEQ multiplex PCR was the method, and the copy in TCRdb shows in-frame clones only, minus some. The table includes about 660,000 clones, roughly 90% detected once. The sample was also linked to a second study, of human thymus T cells. Per that study: Corrective heart surgery yielded the resections from which the thymus tissue came. Thymic and blood repertoires appeared to display a bias in their usage of V and J genes. Thymic repertoires overlap heavily among unrelated individuals, related research has reported.

Sequenced: thymocytes. The receptor was derived from a boy in the first two years of life with a congenital heart defect. The rearrangement uses TRBV4-3 and TRBJ2-1, with 9 bases identical to TRBD2. In nucleotides, the CDR3 is TGCGCCAGCAGCCAAGAGAGGGTGCGGGAGGGCCTACATGAGCAGTTCTTC. Its protein is CASSQERVREGLHEQFF.